This is a list of T cell receptor beta chains from one sample in a study of blood T cell repertoires in COVID-19. Method: immunoSEQ multiplex PCR; TCRdb's copy keeps in-frame clones and lacks some. The sample shows some 220,000 clones, more than 80% of them seen only once. Sequencing input: peripheral blood. These receptor sequences come from a human donor in a cohort sampled during active COVID-19. The CDR3 runs from the conserved cysteine through the conserved F or W. The order of the fields is J gene, clone size, V gene, D gene, CDR3 DNA, CDR3 protein. D genes are given only for firm matches. The size entry is marked missing in some rows and otherwise reads once, few, many or a size class.

TRBJ1-1,.,TRBV4-2,.,TGTGCCAGCAGCCAAGATCCCGGGAGCACTGAAGCTTTCTTT,CASSQDPGSTEAFF
TRBJ2-2,.,TRBV18,.,TGTGCCAGCTCAAAGGACGGGGTTAAGCGGGAGCTGTTTTTT,CASSKDGVKRELFF
TRBJ1-3,.,TRBV19,.,TGTGCCAGTAAGGAGGGCGGAAGAAACACCATATATTTT,CASKEGGRNTIYF
TRBJ2-3,.,TRBV9,.,TGTGCCAGCAGCGGGGCGATCGTCACAGATACGCAGTATTTT,CASSGAIVTDTQYF
TRBJ2-5,.,TRBV15,.,TGTGCCACCAGCAGAGGGACAGAAGGCGGGGAGACCCAGTACTTC,CATSRGTEGGETQYF
TRBJ2-3,.,TRBV10-3,.,TGTGCCATCAGTGCGGCGAGCGGTCACACAGATACGCAGTATTTT,CAISAASGHTDTQYF
TRBJ2-1,.,TRBV2,TRBD2,TGTGCCAGCAGTGAACTTTTACAGCGGGGGACTTCCTACAATGAGCAGTTCTTC,CASSELLQRGTSYNEQFF
TRBJ2-5,.,TRBV28,TRBD2,TGTGCCAGCAGTTTATTTGGCGGGAGGGGAGAGACCCAGTACTTC,CASSLFGGRGETQYF
TRBJ2-3,.,TRBV5-4,.,TGTGCCAGCAGCCGAGGAGAGGAAGATACGCAGTATTTT,CASSRGEEDTQYF
TRBJ2-3,.,TRBV19,.,TGTGCCAGTAGTATAGCGGGGGGCACAGATACGCAGTATTTT,CASSIAGGTDTQYF
TRBJ2-5,once,TRBV12-3/TRBV12-4,.,TGTGCCAGCAGTCCTACTATCCGGGAGACCCAGTACTTC,CASSPTIRETQYF
TRBJ2-3,.,TRBV5-5,.,TGTGCCAGCAGCTTATTTCGCGGGAGCACAGATACGCAGTATTTT,CASSLFRGSTDTQYF
TRBJ1-6,few,TRBV3-1/TRBV3-2,.,TGTGCCAGCAGCCAGACAGGTAACAATTCACCCCTCCACTTT,CASSQTGNNSPLHF
TRBJ2-2,.,TRBV14,TRBD2,TGTGCCAGCAGCCTTAGACTAGCGACCGGGGAGCTGTTTTTT,CASSLRLATGELFF
TRBJ2-3,.,TRBV6-4,TRBD1,TGTGCCAGCAGTGACGCGACAGGGCTCGGGGCAGATACGCAGTATTTT,CASSDATGLGADTQYF
TRBJ1-1,.,TRBV18,TRBD1,TGTGCCAGCTCCCGGACAGGGACACACACTGAAGCTTTCTTT,CASSRTGTHTEAFF
TRBJ2-1,.,TRBV24-1,TRBD2,TGTGCCACCAGTGCCTTGGGGCTAGCGGGAGGGCCTCGTGAGAAAGAGCAGTTCTTC,CATSALGLAGGPREKEQFF
TRBJ1-5,.,TRBV4-1,.,TGCGCCAGCAGCCAAGGAGCATTAAGCAATCAGCCCCAGCATTTT,CASSQGALSNQPQHF
TRBJ2-3,.,TRBV24-1,TRBD2,TGTGCCACCAGTGATTCCCGATTGACTAGCGGAGATACGCAGTATTTT,CATSDSRLTSGDTQYF
TRBJ2-1,.,TRBV3-1/TRBV3-2,.,TGTGCCAGCAGCCTCGGGGTTGAGGCCAATGAGCAGTTCTTC,CASSLGVEANEQFF
TRBJ1-2,.,TRBV19,.,TGTGCCAGTAGTTCAAGGAAGGGCGGGGAGGATAACTATGGCTACACCTTC,CASSSRKGGEDNYGYTF
TRBJ2-2,.,TRBV19,TRBD1,TGTGCCAGTAGTATAGGGTTTGGACAGGGGTTTCTCACCGGGGAGCTGTTTTTT,CASSIGFGQGFLTGELFF
TRBJ2-7,.,TRBV6-5,.,TGTGCCAGCAGTCGGGGACTCCGGAGCTCCTACGAGCAGTACTTC,CASSRGLRSSYEQYF
TRBJ2-7,.,TRBV18,.,TGTGCCAGCTCCCTCACTACGAGCCCCTACGAGCAGTACTTC,CASSLTTSPYEQYF
TRBJ1-2,.,TRBV20-1,.,TGCAGTGCTAGTCCGAGATTAGATGGCTATGGCTACACCTTC,CSASPRLDGYGYTF
TRBJ1-5,few,TRBV7-9,.,TGTGCCAGCAGCTCCGCAGTTGGCAATCAGCCCCAGCATTTT,CASSSAVGNQPQHF
TRBJ1-4,.,TRBV2,.,TGTGCCAGCAGTGACGTGCCAGGGATTAATGAAAAACTGTTTTTT,CASSDVPGINEKLFF
TRBJ2-3,.,TRBV5-1,.,TGCGCCAGCAGCTTTGGCGGCTCTAGCACAGATACGCAGTATTTT,CASSFGGSSTDTQYF
TRBJ1-3,.,TRBV5-1,.,TGCGCCAGCAGCTTGGCCGGGGTCTCTGGAAACACCATATATTTT,CASSLAGVSGNTIYF
TRBJ2-3,.,TRBV10-1,TRBD2,TGCGCCAGCAGCGAGAATGGGACTAGCGGGGGGGAAGATACGCAGTATTTT,CASSENGTSGGEDTQYF
TRBJ2-2,.,TRBV5-6,TRBD2,TGTGCCAGCAGCTTGGTACGACTAGCGGGGGTGAGAGCCGGGGAGCTGTTTTTT,CASSLVRLAGVRAGELFF